This TCR beta chain was identified during a study of control samples from healthy donors and cancer patients. CDR1 is SGHAT and CDR2 is FQNNGV in the germline V gene. The CDR3 loop spans 15 amino acids. V was cut by 7 bases and J by 5 bases, with 20 bases left in between. Measured with immunoSEQ multiplex PCR; TCRdb has only the in-frame clones, and not every one. This sample contains about 200,000 clones. The chain is built from TRBV11-2 and TRBJ1-2; no reliable D call. The clonotype comes from a young woman in good health. Sequenced sample: blood. The chain's CDR3 is CASIDGRLGPYGYTF. CDR3 DNA sequence: TGTGCCAGCATAGACGGGCGGTTGGGCCCTTATGGCTACACCTTC. Using reference TRBV11-2 and TRBJ1-2 for the parts outside the CDR3, the full variable domain is EAGVAQSPRYKIIEKRQSVAFWCNPISGHATLYWYQQILGQGPKLLIQFQNNGVVDDSQLPKDRFSAERLKGVDSTLKIQPAKLEDSAVYLCASIDGRLGPYGYTFGSGTRLTVV.